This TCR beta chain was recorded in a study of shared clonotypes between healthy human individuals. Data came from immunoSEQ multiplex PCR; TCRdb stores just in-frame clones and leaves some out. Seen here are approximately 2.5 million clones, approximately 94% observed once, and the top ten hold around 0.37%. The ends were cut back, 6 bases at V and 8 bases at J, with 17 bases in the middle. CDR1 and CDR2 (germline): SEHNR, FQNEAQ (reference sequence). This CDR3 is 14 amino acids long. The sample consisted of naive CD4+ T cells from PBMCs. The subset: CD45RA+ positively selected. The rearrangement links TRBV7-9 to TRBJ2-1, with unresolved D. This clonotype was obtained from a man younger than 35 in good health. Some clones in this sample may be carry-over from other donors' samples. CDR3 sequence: CASSNVVMGDEQFF. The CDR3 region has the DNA TGTGCCAGCAGTAACGTGGTGATGGGTGATGAGCAGTTCTTC.